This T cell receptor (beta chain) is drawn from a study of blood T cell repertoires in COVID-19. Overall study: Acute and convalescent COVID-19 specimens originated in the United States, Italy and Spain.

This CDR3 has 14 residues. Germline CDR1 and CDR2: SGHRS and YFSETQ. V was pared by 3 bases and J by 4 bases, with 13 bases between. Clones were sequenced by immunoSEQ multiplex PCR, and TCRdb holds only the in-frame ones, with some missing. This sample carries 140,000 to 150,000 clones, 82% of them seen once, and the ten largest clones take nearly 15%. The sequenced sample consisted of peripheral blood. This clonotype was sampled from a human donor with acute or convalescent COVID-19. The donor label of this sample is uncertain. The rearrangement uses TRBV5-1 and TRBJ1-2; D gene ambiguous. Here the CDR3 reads CASSSLGSRYGYTF. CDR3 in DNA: TGCGCCAGCAGCTCCCTGGGCAGCCGCTATGGCTACACCTTC. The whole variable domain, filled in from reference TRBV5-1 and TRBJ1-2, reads KAGVTQTPRYLIKTRGQQVTLSCSPISGHRSVSWYQQTPGQGLQFLFEYFSETQRNKGNFPGRFSGRQFSNSRSEMNVSTLELGDSALYLCASSSLGSRYGYTFGSGTRLTVV.